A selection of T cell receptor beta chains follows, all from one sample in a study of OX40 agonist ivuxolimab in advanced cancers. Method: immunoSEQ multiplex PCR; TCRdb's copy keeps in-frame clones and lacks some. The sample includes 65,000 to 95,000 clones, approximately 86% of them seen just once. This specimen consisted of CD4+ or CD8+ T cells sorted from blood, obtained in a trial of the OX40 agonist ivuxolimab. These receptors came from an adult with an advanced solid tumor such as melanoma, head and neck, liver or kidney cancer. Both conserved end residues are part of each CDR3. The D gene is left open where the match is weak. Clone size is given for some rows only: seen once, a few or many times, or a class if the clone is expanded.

CDR3 protein: CASSTRQGAGELFF
CDR3 DNA: TGTGCCAGCAGTACCCGCCAGGGCGCCGGGGAGCTGTTTTTT
J gene: TRBJ2-2
V gene: TRBV28
clone size: .
D gene: .

CDR3 protein: CASSLAGGSVTGELFF
CDR3 DNA: TGTGCCAGTAGTCTAGCGGGAGGGTCGGTCACCGGGGAGCTGTTTTTT
J gene: TRBJ2-2
V gene: TRBV19
clone size: .
D gene: TRBD2

CDR3 protein: CSASTLAVGETQYF
CDR3 DNA: TGCAGCGCCTCAACACTGGCCGTGGGAGAGACCCAGTACTTC
J gene: TRBJ2-5
V gene: TRBV29-1
clone size: few
D gene: .

CDR3 protein: CASSRELASDTQYF
CDR3 DNA: TGTGCCAGCAGTAGGGAACTAGCCTCGGATACGCAGTATTTT
J gene: TRBJ2-3
V gene: TRBV6-4
clone size: .
D gene: .

CDR3 protein: CASTARREGEQYF
CDR3 DNA: TGTGCCAGCACCGCACGGCGGGAGGGCGAGCAGTACTTC
J gene: TRBJ2-7
V gene: TRBV7-2
clone size: .
D gene: TRBD2

CDR3 protein: CASSNHTSGRLYEQYF
CDR3 DNA: TGTGCCAGCAGCAATCACACTAGCGGGAGGCTCTACGAGCAGTACTTC
J gene: TRBJ2-7
V gene: TRBV21-1
clone size: .
D gene: .

CDR3 protein: CASSRIRDGRGTEAFF
CDR3 DNA: TGCGCCAGCAGCCGGATCAGGGACGGCCGTGGCACTGAAGCTTTCTTT
J gene: TRBJ1-1
V gene: TRBV4-3
clone size: .
D gene: .

CDR3 protein: CASKGQVTDTQYF
CDR3 DNA: TGTGCCAGCAAAGGACAGGTCACAGATACGCAGTATTTT
J gene: TRBJ2-3
V gene: TRBV11-3
clone size: .
D gene: TRBD1

CDR3 protein: CASSEARWREAQETQYF
CDR3 DNA: TGTGCCAGCAGTGAAGCGCGTTGGCGGGAGGCCCAGGAGACCCAGTACTTC
J gene: TRBJ2-5
V gene: TRBV2
clone size: .
D gene: TRBD2

CDR3 protein: CASSLSLGLLWGHEQFF
CDR3 DNA: TGTGCCAGCAGCCTTAGTTTGGGACTCCTCTGGGGACATGAGCAGTTCTTC
J gene: TRBJ2-1
V gene: TRBV14
clone size: few
D gene: .

CDR3 protein: CASSLGRGRTEAFF
CDR3 DNA: TGTGCCAGCAGCTTAGGTCGGGGGCGTACTGAAGCTTTCTTT
J gene: TRBJ1-1
V gene: TRBV7-2
clone size: .
D gene: .

CDR3 protein: CSVYRVYGYTF
CDR3 DNA: TGCAGCGTTTACCGAGTGTATGGCTACACCTTC
J gene: TRBJ1-2
V gene: TRBV29-1
clone size: .
D gene: .

CDR3 protein: CAWSLTSGTNEQFF
CDR3 DNA: TGTGCCTGGAGTTTGACTAGCGGCACCAATGAGCAGTTCTTC
J gene: TRBJ2-1
V gene: TRBV30
clone size: .
D gene: TRBD2

CDR3 protein: CASSLGTANTEAFF
CDR3 DNA: TGTGCCAGCAGCTTAGGGACAGCGAACACTGAAGCTTTCTTT
J gene: TRBJ1-1
V gene: TRBV7-8
clone size: .
D gene: .

CDR3 protein: CASSPHSGREPYNEQFF
CDR3 DNA: TGTGCCAGCAGCCCACATAGCGGGAGGGAACCCTACAATGAGCAGTTCTTC
J gene: TRBJ2-1
V gene: TRBV14
clone size: .
D gene: TRBD2

CDR3 protein: CASSSSALSSYNEQFF
CDR3 DNA: TGCGCCAGCAGCTCCTCGGCATTGAGCTCCTACAATGAGCAGTTCTTC
J gene: TRBJ2-1
V gene: TRBV5-1
clone size: .
D gene: .

CDR3 protein: CASSFSTNPSTDTQYF
CDR3 DNA: TGTGCCAGCAGCTTTTCAACTAACCCTTCCACAGATACGCAGTATTTT
J gene: TRBJ2-3
V gene: TRBV7-2
clone size: once
D gene: .

CDR3 protein: CASSSPSASGRAGNGELFF
CDR3 DNA: TGTGCCAGTAGTTCCCCCTCGGCAAGCGGGAGGGCCGGAAACGGGGAGCTGTTTTTT
J gene: TRBJ2-2
V gene: TRBV19
clone size: .
D gene: TRBD2

CDR3 protein: CASSLTSGSSEQYF
CDR3 DNA: TGTGCCAGCAGCTTAACTAGCGGGAGTAGTGAGCAGTACTTC
J gene: TRBJ2-7
V gene: TRBV11-2
clone size: .
D gene: TRBD2

CDR3 protein: CASSGRGLERDTQYF
CDR3 DNA: TGTGCCAGCAGCGGCCGGGGCCTAGAACGAGATACGCAGTATTTT
J gene: TRBJ2-3
V gene: TRBV9
clone size: .
D gene: .

CDR3 protein: CASVPSGGLGNEQFF
CDR3 DNA: TGTGCCAGCGTCCCCTCGGGTGGGTTGGGCAATGAGCAGTTCTTC
J gene: TRBJ2-1
V gene: TRBV7-9
clone size: .
D gene: .

CDR3 protein: CSALGQETQYF
CDR3 DNA: TGCAGTGCCTTAGGTCAAGAGACCCAGTACTTC
J gene: TRBJ2-5
V gene: TRBV20-1
clone size: .
D gene: .

CDR3 protein: CASSFLGASEKLFF
CDR3 DNA: TGTGCCAGCAGTTTTCTTGGGGCAAGCGAAAAACTGTTTTTT
J gene: TRBJ1-4
V gene: TRBV28
clone size: .
D gene: .

CDR3 protein: CASGGLAGVYTGTDTQYF
CDR3 DNA: TGTGCCAGCGGGGGACTAGCGGGAGTTTATACTGGCACAGATACGCAGTATTTT
J gene: TRBJ2-3
V gene: TRBV27
clone size: .
D gene: TRBD2

CDR3 protein: CASGFSNQPQHF
CDR3 DNA: TGTGCTAGTGGTTTCAGCAATCAGCCCCAGCATTTT
J gene: TRBJ1-5
V gene: TRBV12-5
clone size: .
D gene: .